This TCR beta chain was sequenced in a study of shared clonotypes between healthy human individuals. Across the study: Participating donors consisted of two women and a few men aged 18 to 49.

The healthy adult donors were HIV-negative and reported no recent acute infections or vaccinations. Comments on this clone: Its specificity is not known.

Study findings and constraints: Clonotype sharing across donors was expected to vary with sequencing depth.

This CDR3 is built from 17 residues. Trimming removed 1 base at V and 0 bases at J, with 11 bases between. CDR1 is SGHRS and CDR2 is YFSETQ in the germline V gene. Sequenced by immunoSEQ multiplex PCR; TCRdb stores in-frame clones only, minus some. The sample has 2 million to 2.5 million clones; approximately 93% are singletons. Sequenced sample: naive CD4+ T cells from PBMCs. Subset in this sample: CD45RA+ positively selected. This sequence was found in a man younger than 30 in good health. Some clones in this sample may be carry-over from other donors' samples. The chain recombines TRBV5-1 with TRBJ2-6; D uncertain. The CDR3 here is CASSLTASGSGANVLTF. As DNA, the CDR3 is TGCGCCAGCAGCTTGACAGCGTCCGGCTCTGGGGCCAACGTCCTGACTTTC.